The 3 T cell receptor beta chains in this list originate from one sample, sequenced in a study of T-cell memory formation after mild COVID-19. TCRdb re-derived calls from the 5' RACE reads in MiXCR, one entry per CDR3 protein. The repertoire has 170,000 or so distinct CDR3 sequences, about 20% of them found once; the top ten carry roughly 23%. The sequenced sample consisted of PBMCs or a T cell subset sorted from them (not recorded which). The receptors here all came from an adult woman who had mild COVID-19 (a few samples of this study predate the infection). Cell type and time point are not known.

V gene TRBV29-1 combines with J gene TRBJ2-7; TRBD1 aligns across 7 bases. This CDR3 is built from 14 residues. V shed 1 base and J 2 bases; nucleotides not matched to a gene: 5. CDR1 is SQVTM and CDR2 is ANQGSEA in the germline V gene. This CDR3 reads CSVEGDSSTYEQYF. In DNA, the CDR3 is TGCAGCGTTGAAGGGGACAGCTCTACCTACGAGCAGTACTTC.

V usage is TRBV3-1 and J usage is TRBJ2-7; 10 bases are shared with TRBD1. Germline CDR1 reads LGHDT; CDR2 reads YNNKEL (reference sequence). The CDR3 consists of 18 residues. The trim removed 0 bases at V and 0 bases at J, leaving 8 bases unmatched. DNA of the CDR3: TGTGCCAGCAGCCAAGATTACAGGACAGGGGGTCTCTCCTACGAGCAGTACTTC. This gives the protein CASSQDYRTGGLSYEQYF.

This clonotype has a handful of counts. J is TRBJ2-7 and V is TRBV14; D gene ambiguous. The ends were cut back, 5 bases at V and 7 bases at J, with 18 bases in the middle. The CDR3 extends over 14 amino acids. Looked up from germline, CDR1 is SGHDN and CDR2 is FVKESK. The CDR3 loop reads CASSSVENSPEQYF. CDR3 sequence (DNA): TGTGCCAGCAGCAGCGTAGAAAACTCGCCGGAGCAGTACTTC. The whole variable domain, remainder taken from reference TRBV14 and TRBJ2-7, is EAGVTQFPSHSVIEKGQTVTLRCDPISGHDNLYWYRRVMGKEIKFLLHFVKESKQDESGMPNNRFLAERTGGTYSTLKVQPAELEDSGVYFCASSSVENSPEQYFGPGTRLTVT.